This TCR beta chain was sequenced for a study of liver allograft versus peripheral blood T cells. Study-level information: Hepatic allograft T cell receptor repertoires were evaluated relative to those present in recipients' peripheral blood. Findings and limits, study-wide: Differences were reported between the T cell receptor repertoires inside liver allografts and those that were detected in peripheral blood.

At least ten counts were recorded for this clonotype. Its cognate antigen is unknown. Via MiXCR, TCRdb re-called the reads, giving one row per CDR3 protein. The sample lists approximately 2,200 distinct CDR3 sequences, about a sixth occurring once. CDR1 is SGHTA and CDR2 is FQGNSA in the germline V gene. The CDR3 has 16 residues. Deletions cut 5 bases from V and 1 base from J, with 15 bases between. The receptor's source is a human patient who had a liver transplant. Some T cells may originate from the graft donor. V is TRBV7-2 and J is TRBJ2-1; D perhaps matches TRBD1 (6 bases). CDR3 nucleotide sequence: TGTGCCAGCAGCGCAGGTGGGGGCAATTCCTACAATGAGCAGTTCTTC. This gives the protein CASSAGGGNSYNEQFF.